This T cell receptor beta chain was documented in a study of T cells in Graves' hyperthyroidism and ophthalmopathy. Background on the study: Peripheral blood samples were taken at initial diagnosis, prior to any treatment.

Whole-study results and caveats: In blood, most of the thyroid clonotypes expanded above 0.001 were also present. Ophthalmopathy, which appeared later, was predicted by the model a median roughly 6.6 months before onset.

Worth noting for this clonotype: Antigen unknown.

Deletions cut 4 bases from V and 3 bases from J, with 10 bases between. Germline CDR1 reads SGHRS; CDR2 reads YFSETQ. The length of the CDR3 is 13 residues. There were TCR beta CDR3 regions amplified from RNA transcripts. The HTBI primer set served for first-round RT-PCR of the TCR CDR3. In TCRdb, the multiplex PCR reads were re-called with MiXCR into one record per CDR3 protein. Seen here are 350,000 or so distinct CDR3 sequences, roughly 20% observed once, and the top ten hold approximately 49%. Criteria for exclusion of patients were uncontrolled infection, other autoimmune disease, pregnancy or lactation.

The sequencing sample was made of blood. This clonotype was sampled from a woman aged 45-60 years with Graves' hyperthyroidism. The J gene is TRBJ1-1, the V gene TRBV5-1, with D unclear. The CDR3 nucleotides read TGCGCCAGCAGCCCCCCCAGTTACACTGAAGCTTTCTTT. Protein product: CASSPPSYTEAFF.